The 23 T cell receptor beta chains reported below all come from one sample, sequenced in a study of HIV-infected patients and healthy controls. Whole blood was used without fractionation, so all unsorted peripheral T cells were included. About 480 ng RNA was reverse transcribed with alpha and beta constant-region primers. Separate chain-specific third strand synthesis with multiplexing indices produced the alpha and beta libraries. MiXCR, applied by TCRdb to the 5' RACE reads, yields one record per CDR3 protein. The table has tens of thousands of distinct CDR3 sequences, roughly 7.9% seen once. Sequencing input: blood. Every receptor here comes from an adult in good health.

This clonotype has ten or more counts. The chain employs TRBV2 and TRBJ2-7; D remains unclear. Looked up from germline, CDR1 is SNHLY and CDR2 is FYNNEI. V lost 4 bases, J lost 2 bases, and 12 bases lay in between. This CDR3 is built from 14 residues. The CDR3 region has the DNA TGTGCCAGCAGTGTATTAAAAGGTCCCTACGAGCAGTACTTC. Its protein is CASSVLKGPYEQYF.

Only a few counts were recorded for this clonotype. The V and J genes are TRBV5-1 and TRBJ2-5; 8 positions agree with TRBD1. Per germline, CDR1 SGHRS and CDR2 YFSETQ. Trimming cost V 4 bases and J 5 bases; bases outside gene matches: 10. The CDR3 is 15 amino acids. CDR3 sequence (DNA): TGCGCCAGCAGCGAGCGCCAGGGGGCCACGGAGACCCAGTACTTC. Its protein is CASSERQGATETQYF.

This clonotype is medium-sized in the sample. The chain carries TRBV7-2 and TRBJ1-3; no firm D call. The CDR3 consists of 15 residues. CDR1 SGHTA and CDR2 FQGNSA come from the germline V gene. Trimming stripped 4 bases from V and 1 base from J, with 11 bases between. Here the CDR3 reads CASSSPIGSGNTIYF. The CDR3 DNA reads TGTGCCAGCAGCTCCCCCATAGGGTCTGGAAACACCATATATTTT.

This clonotype was detected many times. The rearrangement links TRBV13 to TRBJ1-2; the match to TRBD1 covers 7 bases. This CDR3 is built from 15 residues. With 4 bases clipped from V and 2 bases from J, the junction kept 7 bases outside the gene matches. Germline lookup yields CDR1 PRHDT and CDR2 FYEKMQ (reference sequence). The CDR3 here is CASSSRGTANYGYTF. CDR3 in DNA: TGTGCCAGCAGCTCCCGGGGGACAGCGAACTATGGCTACACCTTC.

The genes are TRBV12-3 or TRBV12-4 and TRBJ1-2; D not certain. The CDR3 length is 13 residues. V lost 2 bases and J lost 4, with 8 bases in between. The DNA of the CDR3 is TGTGCCAGCAGTTTACCGGAACGCTATGGCTACACCTTC. Translation gives CASSLPERYGYTF.

The chain recombines TRBV20-1 with TRBJ2-1; D perhaps matches TRBD2 (5 bases). The CDR3 is made up of 13 amino acids. Germline V gene lookup returns CDR1 DFQATT and CDR2 SNEGSKA (reference sequence). V was pared by 6 bases and J by 6 bases, with 15 bases between. Here the CDR3 DNA reads TGCAGTGCGTCCCACCCGGGGAGCAATGAGCAGTTCTTC. It encodes CSASHPGSNEQFF.

This clonotype was seen a few times. The rearrangement links TRBV5-6 to TRBJ2-7; maybe TRBD1 (5 bases). Trimming removed 0 bases at V and 3 bases at J, with 10 bases between. Germline values: CDR1 SGHDT, CDR2 YYEEEE. This CDR3 spans 14 amino acids. CDR3 amino acids: CASSLGQGNYEQYF. In DNA, the CDR3 is TGTGCCAGCAGCTTGGGCCAGGGAAACTACGAGCAGTACTTC.

This clonotype has a count of ten or more. The chain links TRBV6-2 or TRBV6-3 to TRBJ1-5; D remains unclear. This CDR3 contains 15 residues. CDR1 and CDR2 (germline): MNHEY, SVGEGT. V shed 2 bases and J shed 0 bases, with 8 bases lying between them. The CDR3: CASSYQDRSNQPQHF. DNA for the CDR3: TGTGCCAGCAGTTACCAGGACCGTAGCAATCAGCCCCAGCATTTT.

This clonotype is medium-sized within its sample. The rearrangement uses TRBV7-3 and TRBJ2-5; TRBD1 aligns across 11 bases. This CDR3 is built from 15 residues. J was trimmed by 5 bases and V by 4 bases; bases with no gene match: 6. CDR1 is SGHTA, CDR2 FQGTGA, per germline. The CDR3 bases are TGTGCCAGCAGCTCGCGGACAGGGGGCGTCGAGACCCAGTACTTC. Protein product: CASSSRTGGVETQYF.

By sample fraction, this clonotype is medium-sized. The gene calls are TRBV4-3 and TRBJ1-3, with no clear D. The CDR3 has 16 residues. Germline assignment: CDR1 LGHNA and CDR2 YSLEER. V was shortened by 0 bases and J by 1 base, with 10 bases between the two germline ends. CDR3 in DNA: TGCGCCAGCAGCCAAGATTCAGCCCTATCTGGAAACACCATATATTTT. It encodes CASSQDSALSGNTIYF.

This clonotype was seen repeatedly, ten times or more. The chain is built from TRBV9 and TRBJ1-6, with a tentative D call TRBD1 (5 bases). The V end lost 0 bases, the J end lost 11 bases, and 15 bases lay between the germline ends. The CDR3 consists of 15 residues. Germline V gene lookup returns CDR1 SGDLS and CDR2 YYNGEE. The CDR3 sequence is CASSVEAGKLTPLHF. For the CDR3, the DNA is TGTGCCAGCAGCGTAGAGGCAGGGAAGTTGACACCCCTCCACTTT. The variable domain in full, with the rest retrieved from reference TRBV9 and TRBJ1-6, is DSGVTQTPKHLITATGQRVTLRCSPRSGDLSVYWYQQSLDQGLQFLIQYYNGEERAKGNILERFSAQQFPDLHSELNLSSLELGDSALYFCASSVEAGKLTPLHFGNGTRLTVT.

This clonotype counts as medium-sized. V gene TRBV6-5 combines with J gene TRBJ1-3; D is undetermined. Germline CDR1 MNHEY, CDR2 SVGAGI. Trimming pared 4 bases from V and 0 bases from J, leaving 10 bases between. This CDR3 contains 15 residues. The DNA for the CDR3 is TGTGCCAGCAGTTTCAACAGCCTCTCTGGAAACACCATATATTTT. Its translation is CASSFNSLSGNTIYF.

This chain links TRBV4-1 with TRBJ2-5, with a possible D match to TRBD1 (5 bases). Germline lookup yields CDR1 MGHRA and CDR2 YSYEKL. V lost 1 base and J 5 bases, leaving 8 bases between the germline ends. CDR3 length: 13 amino acids. The CDR3 is CASSQGGRETQYF. The CDR3 nucleotides are TGCGCCAGCAGCCAAGGGGGCAGGGAGACCCAGTACTTC.

This clonotype was observed many times. The rearrangement links TRBV19 to TRBJ1-4; 9 bases are shared with TRBD1. The V gene's germline CDR1 is LNHDA and CDR2 SQIVND (reference sequence). The trim removed 4 bases at V and 8 bases at J, leaving 8 bases unmatched. This CDR3 has 15 residues. This CDR3 is CASSTQGAYGEKLFF. As DNA, the CDR3 is TGTGCCAGTAGTACACAGGGGGCGTACGGGGAAAAACTGTTTTTT.

In its sample, this clonotype was seen many times. The chain is built from TRBV6-4 and TRBJ2-3, with D maybe TRBD2 (6 bases). The CDR3 runs to 15 residues. CDR1 and CDR2 from the germline V gene are MRHNA and SNTAGT. The V end lost 4 bases, the J end lost 1 base, and 12 bases lay between the germline ends. The CDR3 region has the DNA TGTGCCAGCAGTGGCGACGGCGGGGGCACAGATACGCAGTATTTT. Encoded protein: CASSGDGGGTDTQYF.

This chain uses TRBV19 with TRBJ2-3, with TRBD1 matching over 7 bases. V trimming: 4 bases; J trimming: 4 bases; junction bases outside the gene matches: 2. This CDR3 region has 13 residues. Germline values: CDR1 LNHDA, CDR2 SQIVND (reference sequence). CDR3 residues: CASSRQGPDTQYF. The CDR3 DNA sequence: TGTGCCAGTAGTAGACAGGGACCAGATACGCAGTATTTT.

This clonotype showed up many times. J is TRBJ1-2 and V is TRBV7-8; D unresolved. Trimming removed 4 bases from V and 1 base from J, with 16 bases in between. There are 16 residues in the CDR3. From germline, CDR1 is SGHVS and CDR2 FQNEAQ. The CDR3 spells CASSSRPNPLNYGYTF. CDR3 sequence (DNA): TGTGCCAGCAGCTCCAGACCGAACCCCCTTAACTATGGCTACACCTTC.

In this sample, this clonotype is medium-sized (0.01 to 0.1%). The rearrangement links TRBV4-3 to TRBJ1-1, with TRBD1 matching 8 bases. This CDR3 region has 14 residues. The J segment lost 5 bases and the V segment lost 4 bases, leaving 6 bases of the junction unmatched. Germline values: CDR1 LGHNA, CDR2 YSLEER. The CDR3 spells CASSLDRAGTEAFF. DNA for the CDR3: TGCGCCAGCAGCCTGGACAGGGCGGGGACTGAAGCTTTCTTT.

This clonotype showed up just a few times. This sequence joins TRBV12-3 or TRBV12-4 and TRBJ1-4; D might be TRBD1 (5 bases). V was clipped by 5 bases and J by 8 bases, with 15 bases between them. The CDR3 sequence is 14 residues long. The CDR3 here is CASSLGTGGEKLFF. CDR3 in DNA: TGTGCCAGCAGTCTTGGGACGGGGGGAGAAAAACTGTTTTTT.

This clonotype was counted a few times. V gene TRBV6-5 combines with J gene TRBJ2-3; 7 bases are a match to TRBD1. This CDR3 is built from 13 residues. CDR1 is MNHEY, CDR2 SVGAGI, per germline. V shed 8 bases, J shed 6 bases, and the junction held 8 bases outside the gene matches. CDR3 in DNA: TGTGCCAGCTACAGGGGCTCTGGGGATACGCAGTATTTT. This codes for CASYRGSGDTQYF.

The table lists this clonotype with many counts. The chain employs TRBV7-9 and TRBJ1-1, with 10 bases that match TRBD1. V lost 4 bases to trimming and J lost 3 bases; unmatched junction nucleotides: 2. Per germline, CDR1 SEHNR and CDR2 FQNEAQ (reference sequence). This CDR3 region has 14 residues. The DNA of the CDR3 is TGTGCCAGCAGCTGGGGACAGGGGTACACTGAAGCTTTCTTT. It codes for CASSWGQGYTEAFF.

This clonotype was seen many times. Here the CDR3 reads CSVEVTSHNEQFF. In DNA form, the CDR3 reads TGCAGCGTTGAAGTAACTAGCCACAATGAGCAGTTCTTC. This chain links TRBV29-1 with TRBJ2-1; TRBD2 might be the D (6 bases). Germline V gene lookup returns CDR1 SQVTM and CDR2 ANQGSEA. With 1 base removed from V and 5 bases from J, the gap between germline ends came to 9 bases. The CDR3 consists of 13 residues.

Many counts were recorded for this clonotype. The chain uses TRBV30 and TRBJ1-6; no clear D gene. This CDR3 is 15 amino acids long. Trimming left V 0 bases short and J 8 bases short, with 14 bases between. The germline gives CDR1 GTSNPN, CDR2 SVGIG (reference sequence). DNA of the CDR3: TGTGCCTGGAGTGTAACCCAAGGTCGGTATTCACCCCTCCACTTT. Its translation: CAWSVTQGRYSPLHF.